This T cell receptor (beta chain) was sequenced for a study of blood T cells in healthy people across ages. Study information: Template switching retrieved approximately one barcoded beta molecule for each two T cells.

The authors ran a second PCR of about 6 to 12 cycles using a sample-barcoded 5' primer and a J-beta primer mix. From each sample, at least 2.5 million paired-end reads containing CDR3 were obtained. TCRdb reprocessed the 5' RACE reads via MiXCR and lists one record per CDR3 protein. The table records about 1,800,000 distinct CDR3 sequences, about 30% of them present only once. Study-level results: What prevented conclusive comparison of naive and antigen-experienced cells was that PBMCs were unsorted.

About this clonotype itself: Its antigen is as yet unknown.

V was pared by 5 bases and J by 3 bases, with 11 bases of the junction left unmatched. This CDR3 is built from 16 residues. In germline, CDR1 is PRHDT, CDR2 FYEKMQ (reference sequence). This chain uses TRBV13 with TRBJ2-3; 7 nucleotides match TRBD2. The receptor was isolated from a woman between 25 and 40 years old in good health. Specimen: blood. CDR3 sequence: CASSPTGASGTDTQYF. The CDR3 DNA follows: TGTGCCAGCAGCCCAACCGGAGCTAGCGGTACAGATACGCAGTATTTT. Complete variable domain (other parts from reference TRBV13 and TRBJ2-3): AAGVIQSPRHLIKEKRETATLKCYPIPRHDTVYWYQQGPGQDPQFLISFYEKMQSDKGSIPDRFSAQQFSDYHSELNMSSLELGDSALYFCASSPTGASGTDTQYFGPGTRLTVL.